This TCR beta chain stems from a study of OX40 agonist ivuxolimab in advanced cancers. Study-level background: Ivuxolimab was a fully human IgG2 agonistic monoclonal antibody targeting the costimulatory receptor OX40 (CD134). A male proportion of roughly 80% and a mean age of 60 years, ranging from roughly 20 to 80, were recorded for the dose-escalation cohort. Partial responses occurred in three dose-escalation patients: two with cutaneous melanoma and one with hepatocellular carcinoma. Intravenous ivuxolimab was administered to patients every 2 weeks at six dose levels: 0.01, 0.1, 0.3, 1.5, 3 and 10 mg/kg. The paper describes the monotherapy dose-escalation part (N ≈ 52 patients) of the phase I trial of ivuxolimab. The purpose of peripheral TCRbeta sequencing was to test whether ivuxolimab changed TCR sequence diversity and led to clonal T-cell expansion. Among the roughly 50 dose-escalation patients, around 20 had hepatocellular carcinoma, approximately 15 melanoma, 9 renal cell carcinoma and 9 head and neck cancer. Patients were allowed to have had prior anti-PD-1, anti-PD-L1 or anti-CTLA-4 therapy, and approximately 40% of the dose-escalation patients had previously received checkpoint inhibitors.

General conclusions and limits of the study: Clonal expansion of both CD4+ and CD8+ blood T cells was observed from baseline to week 6 at doses 0.1 to 3.0 mg/kg. On average, CD8+ T cells showed more expanded clones than CD4+ T cells after ivuxolimab. The antigen specificity of the peripheral T cells that underwent clonal expansion was not determined. In the 0.1-3.0 mg/kg groups, partial responders had among the lowest normalized peripheral clonal expansion, particularly in CD8+ T cells. Low levels of normalized T-cell clonal expansion were also seen in some patients who did not respond.

The trial excluded patients who had a history of autoimmune disease or who were on systemic immunosuppression. Peripheral blood for TCR sequencing was collected from all dose cohorts at baseline, on cycle 4 day 1, and on cycle 7 day 1. Samples came from an open-label, multicenter, first-in-human phase I dose-escalation trial of ivuxolimab. The trial enrolled adults with locally advanced or metastatic head and neck squamous cell, hepatocellular, melanoma or renal cell carcinoma. Before TCR sequencing, CD4+ T cells and CD8+ T cells were sorted from peripheral blood as separate populations. Regarding this clone: The specificity of this receptor is unknown. Per-base quality was not reported, and no clone a single base away is much larger than it.

Genomic DNA was isolated from the sorted cells so that the TCRbeta CDR3 region could be sequenced. The immunoSEQ Assay was used for sequencing of TCRbeta CDR3 regions. In TCRdb, the immuneACCESS table is reduced to in-frame sequences with V and J assigned. These tables do not hold every clone; where another copy was compared, an unresolved V gene accounts for under half, and the others remain unexplained. In all, the sample holds roughly 10,000 clones, and 70% to 80% of those were seen once. The ten largest clones represent about a third of the sample. The CDR3 runs 14 amino acids, cysteine and phenylalanine included. CDR3 DNA is the only sequence kept; it has 42 bases, read in frame from the first base. Trimming costs V 4 bases and J 5 bases, and their ends lie 14 bases apart. The germline V gene gives CDR1 as MDHEN and CDR2 as SYDVKM.

The chain was built from TRBV28 and TRBJ2-5, with the D gene too uncertain to name. The input for sequencing was CD4+ or CD8+ T cells sorted from blood, taken in a trial of the OX40 agonist ivuxolimab. The TCR was taken from an adult with an advanced solid tumor such as melanoma, head and neck, liver or kidney cancer. The DNA sequence is TGTGCCAGCAGTTGGAACGAGAAGGAGGAGACCCAGTACTTC. This yields the protein CASSWNEKEETQYF.